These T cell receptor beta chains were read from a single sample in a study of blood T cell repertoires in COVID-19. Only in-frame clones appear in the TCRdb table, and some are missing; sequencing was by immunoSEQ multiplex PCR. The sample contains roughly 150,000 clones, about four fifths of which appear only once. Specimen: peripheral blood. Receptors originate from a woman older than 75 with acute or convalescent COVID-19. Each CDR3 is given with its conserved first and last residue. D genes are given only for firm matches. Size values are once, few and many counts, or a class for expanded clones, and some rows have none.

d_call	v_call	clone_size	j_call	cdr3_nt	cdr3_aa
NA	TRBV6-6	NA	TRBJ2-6	TGTGCCAGCAGTCGGGACACCTACTCTGGAGGGGCCAACGTCCTGACTTTC	CASSRDTYSGGANVLTF
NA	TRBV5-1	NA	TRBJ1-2	TGCGCCAGCACAGACAGCTATGGCTACACCTTC	CASTDSYGYTF
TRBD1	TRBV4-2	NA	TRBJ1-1	TGTGCCAGCAGGTCTCCGTTTCCGGGACAGCAAGAAGCTTTCTTT	CASRSPFPGQQEAFF
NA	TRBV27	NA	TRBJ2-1	TGTGCCAGCAGTCCTATTCTACGGACATCATACAATGAGCAGTTCTTC	CASSPILRTSYNEQFF
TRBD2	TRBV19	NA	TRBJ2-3	TGTGCCAGTAGCGCGGGAGACTTGGATACGCAGTATTTT	CASSAGDLDTQYF
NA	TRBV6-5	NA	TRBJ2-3	TGTGCCAGCAGTCGACGGGGGAGCACAGATACGCAGTATTTT	CASSRRGSTDTQYF
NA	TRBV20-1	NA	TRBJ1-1	TGCAGTCCTGTAGGGGACACTGAAGCTTTCTTT	CSPVGDTEAFF
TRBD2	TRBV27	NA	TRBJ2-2	TGTGCCAGCAGTTTAGCGGGAGGTAACACCGGGGAGCTGTTTTTT	CASSLAGGNTGELFF
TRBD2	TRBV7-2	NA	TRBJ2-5	TGTGCCAGCAGCTTAGTCGGTAGCGGGGGTCAAGAGACCCAGTACTTC	CASSLVGSGGQETQYF
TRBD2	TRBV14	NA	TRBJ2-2	TGTGCCAGCAGCACGCGGGGGGCCTCTGCCGGGGAGCTGTTTTTT	CASSTRGASAGELFF
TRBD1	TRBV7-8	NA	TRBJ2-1	TGTGCCAGCAGCTTAGTACGCCAGGGGGACAATGAGCAGTTCTTC	CASSLVRQGDNEQFF
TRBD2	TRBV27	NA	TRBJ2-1	TGTGCCAGCAGTTTTGGTCTAGCGGAGATCTACAATGAGCAGTTCTTC	CASSFGLAEIYNEQFF
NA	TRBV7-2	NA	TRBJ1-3	TGTGCCAGCAGCTTAGGAGGCTTCCTCGCCGGAAACACCATATATTTT	CASSLGGFLAGNTIYF
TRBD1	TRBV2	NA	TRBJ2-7	TGTGCCAGCAGAGGACAGGGGCAGACCTACGAGCAGTACTTC	CASRGQGQTYEQYF
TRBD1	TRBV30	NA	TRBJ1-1	TGTGCCTGGATGGGACAGGAGAACACTGAAGCTTTCTTT	CAWMGQENTEAFF
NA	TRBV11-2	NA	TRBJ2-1	TGTGCCAGCAGCTTTTCCCCGGAGCAGTTCTTC	CASSFSPEQFF
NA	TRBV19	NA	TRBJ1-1	TGTGCCAGTAGGCTCTTGGGCCCAATGAACACTGAAGCTTTCTTT	CASRLLGPMNTEAFF
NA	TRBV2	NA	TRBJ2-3	TGTGCCAGCAACTCGGGAAGCACAGATACGCAGTATTTT	CASNSGSTDTQYF
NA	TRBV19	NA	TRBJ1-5	TGTGCCAGTAGTATACCCTATCAGCCCCAGCATTTT	CASSIPYQPQHF
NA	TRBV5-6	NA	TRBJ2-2	TGTGCCAGCAGCTCCAAGAGATTTACCGGGGAGCTGTTTTTT	CASSSKRFTGELFF
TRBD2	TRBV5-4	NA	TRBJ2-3	TGTGCCAGCAGCTTTCCCAGCGGGAGATCTGGGGGGACAGATACGCAGTATTTT	CASSFPSGRSGGTDTQYF
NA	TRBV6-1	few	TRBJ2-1	TGTGCCAGCAGTGAAAGGGGGGACAGCCAATCTAAAAACAAGCAGTTCTTC	CASSERGDSQSKNKQFF
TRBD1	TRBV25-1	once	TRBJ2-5	TGTGCCAGCAGTGAGGACAGGGCAGCGGCCCAGTACTTC	CASSEDRAAAQYF
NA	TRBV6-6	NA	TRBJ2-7	TGTGCCAGCAACCTAGGGAGAAGCTACGAGCAGTACTTC	CASNLGRSYEQYF
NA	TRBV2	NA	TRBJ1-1	TGTGCCAGCAGTGATTATGGGGGCCACACTGAAGCTTTCTTT	CASSDYGGHTEAFF
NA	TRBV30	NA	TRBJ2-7	TGTGCCTGGAGTGGAGGAGGCAGAAGCTCCTACGAGCAGTACTTC	CAWSGGGRSSYEQYF
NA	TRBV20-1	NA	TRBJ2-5	TGCAGTGCTCGCCGGGAGGAGACCCAGTACTTC	CSARREETQYF
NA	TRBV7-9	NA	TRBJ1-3	TGTGCCAGCAGCTTGGTCAGGGGATTCGTAGGTGGAAACACCATATATTTT	CASSLVRGFVGGNTIYF
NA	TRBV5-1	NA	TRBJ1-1	TGCGCCAGCAGGGCAGGGGCGGGGAACACTGAAGCTTTCTTT	CASRAGAGNTEAFF
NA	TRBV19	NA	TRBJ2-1	TGTGCCAGTAGCCGGGAGTTCAGCGAGCAGTTCTTC	CASSREFSEQFF
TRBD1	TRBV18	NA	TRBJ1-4	TGTGCCAGCTCAACGGGGACAGGGGGCAGTGAAAAACTGTTTTTT	CASSTGTGGSEKLFF
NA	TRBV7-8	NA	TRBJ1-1	TGTGCCAGCAGCACCTCGACAGCGCGCGGGGGTACTGAAGCTTTCTTT	CASSTSTARGGTEAFF
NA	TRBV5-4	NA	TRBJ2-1	TGTGCCAGCAGCTTGCCCGGTACAGGGAACAATGAGCAGTTCTTC	CASSLPGTGNNEQFF
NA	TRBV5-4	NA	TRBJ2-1	TGTGCCAGCAGCTTGGGACACCTAAGCTCCTACAATGAGCAGTTCTTC	CASSLGHLSSYNEQFF
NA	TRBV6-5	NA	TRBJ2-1	TGTGCCAGCAGAAGCCAATACGAGCAGTTCTTC	CASRSQYEQFF
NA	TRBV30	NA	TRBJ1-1	TGTGCCCTGTCCTATCCGGGACAATACACTGAAGCTTTCTTT	CALSYPGQYTEAFF
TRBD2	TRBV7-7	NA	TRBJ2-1	TGTGCTAGCAGCTTAGCGCCGGGACTAGCGCCATATAATGAGCAGTTCTTC	CASSLAPGLAPYNEQFF
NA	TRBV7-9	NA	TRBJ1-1	TGTGCCAGCCCCCAGCCCCCGCTGAGGGCTGAAGCTTTCTTT	CASPQPPLRAEAFF